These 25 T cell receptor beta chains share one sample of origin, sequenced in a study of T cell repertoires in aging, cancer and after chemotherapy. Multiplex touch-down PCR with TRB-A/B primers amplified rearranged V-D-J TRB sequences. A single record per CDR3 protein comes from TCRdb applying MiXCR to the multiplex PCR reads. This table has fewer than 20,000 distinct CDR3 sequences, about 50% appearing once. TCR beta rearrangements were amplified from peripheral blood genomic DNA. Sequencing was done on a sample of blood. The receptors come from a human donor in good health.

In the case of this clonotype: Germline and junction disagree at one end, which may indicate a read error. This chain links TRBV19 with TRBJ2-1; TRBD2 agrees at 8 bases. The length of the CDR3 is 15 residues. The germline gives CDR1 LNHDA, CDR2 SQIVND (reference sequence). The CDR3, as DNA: TGTGCCAGTAGTATTAGAGCGGGAGCCCCCAATGGGCAGTTCTTC. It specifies CASSIRAGAPNGQFF.

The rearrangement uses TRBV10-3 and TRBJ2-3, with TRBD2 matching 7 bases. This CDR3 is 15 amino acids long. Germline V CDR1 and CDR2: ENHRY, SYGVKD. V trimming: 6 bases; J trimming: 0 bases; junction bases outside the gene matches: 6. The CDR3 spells CAIRGRRGSTDTQYF. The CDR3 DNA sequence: TGTGCCATCAGGGGCAGGCGGGGGAGCACAGATACGCAGTATTTT.

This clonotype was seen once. CDR3 region: CASTTGMYNEQFF. The CDR3 DNA reads as TGTGCCAGTACCACGGGAATGTACAATGAGCAGTTCTTC. The genes are TRBV19 and TRBJ2-1; D perhaps matches TRBD2 (5 bases). Trimming shortened V by 7 bases and J by 4 bases, and 11 bases separated the two germline ends. The CDR3 consists of 13 residues. Germline V lookup: CDR1 LNHDA, CDR2 SQIVND (reference sequence).

CDR3 residues: CASSIWTRTDTQYF. CDR3 DNA: TGTGCCAGTAGTATTTGGACACGGACAGATACGCAGTATTTT. This sequence joins TRBV19 and TRBJ2-3; D possibly corresponds to TRBD1 (5 bases). This CDR3 has 14 amino acids. The germline V gene has CDR1 LNHDA and CDR2 SQIVND (reference sequence). V was pared by 3 bases and J by 3 bases, with 10 bases between.

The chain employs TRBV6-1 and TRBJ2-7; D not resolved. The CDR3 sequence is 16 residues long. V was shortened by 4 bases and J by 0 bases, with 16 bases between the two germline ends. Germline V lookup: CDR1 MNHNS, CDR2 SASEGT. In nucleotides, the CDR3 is TGTGCCAGCAGTGCTCCCTGGTTAAGCTACTCCTACGAGCAGTACTTC. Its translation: CASSAPWLSYSYEQYF.

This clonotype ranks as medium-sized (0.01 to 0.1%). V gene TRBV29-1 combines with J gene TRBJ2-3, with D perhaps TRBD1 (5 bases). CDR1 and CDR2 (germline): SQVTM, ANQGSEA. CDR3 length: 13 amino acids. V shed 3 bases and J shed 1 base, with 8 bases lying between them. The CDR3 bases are TGCAGCGTTGACACAGGTGGCACAGATACGCAGTATTTT. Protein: CSVDTGGTDTQYF.

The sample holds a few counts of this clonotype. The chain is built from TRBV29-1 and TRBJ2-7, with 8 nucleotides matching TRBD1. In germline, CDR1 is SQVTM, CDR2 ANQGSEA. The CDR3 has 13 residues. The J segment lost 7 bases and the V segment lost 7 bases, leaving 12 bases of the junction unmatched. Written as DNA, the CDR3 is TGCAGCGCCAGAATCAGGGGGCTGGGAGAGCAGTACTTC. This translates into CSARIRGLGEQYF.

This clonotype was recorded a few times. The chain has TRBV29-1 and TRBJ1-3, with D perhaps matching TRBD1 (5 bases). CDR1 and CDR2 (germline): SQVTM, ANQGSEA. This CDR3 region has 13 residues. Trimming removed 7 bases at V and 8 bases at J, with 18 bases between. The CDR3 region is CSAVDGLRDTIYF. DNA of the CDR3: TGCAGCGCCGTTGACGGTCTCAGGGACACCATATATTTT.

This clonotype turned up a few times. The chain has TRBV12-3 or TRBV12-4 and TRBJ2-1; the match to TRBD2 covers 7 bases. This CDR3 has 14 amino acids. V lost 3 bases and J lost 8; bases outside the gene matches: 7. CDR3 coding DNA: TGTGCCAGCAGTTTTCTGGCGGGGGACGATGAGCAGTTCTTC. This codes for CASSFLAGDDEQFF.

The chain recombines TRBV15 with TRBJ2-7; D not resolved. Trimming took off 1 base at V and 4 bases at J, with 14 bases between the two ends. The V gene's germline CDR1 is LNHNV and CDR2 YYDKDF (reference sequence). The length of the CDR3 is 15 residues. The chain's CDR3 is CATSRGASSLYEQYF. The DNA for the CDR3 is TGTGCCACCAGCAGAGGGGCGAGTTCACTGTACGAGCAGTACTTC. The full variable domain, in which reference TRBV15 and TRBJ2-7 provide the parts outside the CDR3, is DAMVIQNPRYQVTQFGKPVTLSCSQTLNHNVMYWYQQKSSQAPKLLFHYYDKDFNNEADTPDNFQSRRPNTSFCFLDIRSPGLGDTAMYLCATSRGASSLYEQYFGPGTRLTVT.

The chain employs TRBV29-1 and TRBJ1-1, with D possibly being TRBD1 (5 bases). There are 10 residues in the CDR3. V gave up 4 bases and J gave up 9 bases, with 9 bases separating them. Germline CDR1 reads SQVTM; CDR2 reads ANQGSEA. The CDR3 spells CSVVVDKAFF. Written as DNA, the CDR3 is TGCAGCGTTGTCGTGGACAAAGCTTTCTTT. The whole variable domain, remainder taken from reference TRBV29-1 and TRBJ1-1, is SAVISQKPSRDICQRGTSLTIQCQVDSQVTMMFWYRQQPGQSLTLIATANQGSEATYESGFVIDKFPISRPNLTFSTLTVSNMSPEDSSIYLCSVVVDKAFFGQGTRLTVV.

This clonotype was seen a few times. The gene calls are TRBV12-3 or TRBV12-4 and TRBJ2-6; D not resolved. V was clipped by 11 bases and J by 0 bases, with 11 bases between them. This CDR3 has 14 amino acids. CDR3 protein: CASGPSSGANVLTF. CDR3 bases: TGTGCCTCGGGCCCTAGCTCTGGGGCCAACGTCCTGACTTTC.

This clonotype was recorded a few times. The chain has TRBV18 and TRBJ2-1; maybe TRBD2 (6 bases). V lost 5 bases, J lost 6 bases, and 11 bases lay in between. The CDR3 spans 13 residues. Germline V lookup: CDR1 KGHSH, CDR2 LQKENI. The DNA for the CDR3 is TGTGCCAGCTCAGCGGAGGAGGGCAATGAGCAGTTCTTC. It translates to CASSAEEGNEQFF.

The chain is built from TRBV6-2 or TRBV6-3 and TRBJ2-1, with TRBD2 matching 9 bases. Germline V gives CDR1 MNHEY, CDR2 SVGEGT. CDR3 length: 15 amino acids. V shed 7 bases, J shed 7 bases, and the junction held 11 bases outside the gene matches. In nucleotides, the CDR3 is TGTGCCAGCAACTACGCGGCTAGCGGGAATAATGAGCAGTTCTTC. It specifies CASNYAASGNNEQFF.

The CDR3 is CAWGRGTGLYNEQFF. DNA of the CDR3: TGTGCCTGGGGCAGGGGGACTGGACTTTACAATGAGCAGTTCTTC. V gene TRBV30 combines with J gene TRBJ2-1; D possibly corresponds to TRBD1 (7 bases). This CDR3 region has 15 residues. V was shortened by 5 bases and J by 4 bases, with 18 bases between the two germline ends. Germline V lookup: CDR1 GTSNPN, CDR2 SVGIG (reference sequence).

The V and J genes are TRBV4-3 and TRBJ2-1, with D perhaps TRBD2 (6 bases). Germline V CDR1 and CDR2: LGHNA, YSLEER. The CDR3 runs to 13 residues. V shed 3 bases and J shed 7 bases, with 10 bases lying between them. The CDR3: CASSQGRINEQFF. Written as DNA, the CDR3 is TGCGCCAGCAGCCAGGGGAGGATAAATGAGCAGTTCTTC.

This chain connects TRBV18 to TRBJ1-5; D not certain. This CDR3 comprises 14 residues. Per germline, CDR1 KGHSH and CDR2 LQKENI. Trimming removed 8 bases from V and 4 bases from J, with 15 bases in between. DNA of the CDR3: TGTGCCAGCATGCACTACTTGATGAATCAGCCCCAGCATTTT. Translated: CASMHYLMNQPQHF.

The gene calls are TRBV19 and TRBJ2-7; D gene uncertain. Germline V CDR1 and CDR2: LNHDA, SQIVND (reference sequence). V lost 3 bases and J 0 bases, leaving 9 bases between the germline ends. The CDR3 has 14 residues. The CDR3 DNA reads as TGTGCCAGTAGTATTTCCAGGAGCTCCTACGAGCAGTACTTC. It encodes CASSISRSSYEQYF.

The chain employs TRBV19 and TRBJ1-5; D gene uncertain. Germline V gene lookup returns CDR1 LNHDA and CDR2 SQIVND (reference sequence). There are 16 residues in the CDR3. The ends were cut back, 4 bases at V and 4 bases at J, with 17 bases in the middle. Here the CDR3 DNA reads TGTGCCAGTAGTAATGGCAGAACAGTACCAAATCAGCCCCAGCATTTT. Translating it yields CASSNGRTVPNQPQHF.

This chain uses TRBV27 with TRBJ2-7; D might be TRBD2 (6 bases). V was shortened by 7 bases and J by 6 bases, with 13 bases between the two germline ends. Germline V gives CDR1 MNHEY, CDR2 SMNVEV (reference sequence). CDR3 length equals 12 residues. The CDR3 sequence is CASKGGAGEQYF. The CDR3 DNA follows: TGTGCCAGCAAGGGAGGCGCGGGCGAGCAGTACTTC.

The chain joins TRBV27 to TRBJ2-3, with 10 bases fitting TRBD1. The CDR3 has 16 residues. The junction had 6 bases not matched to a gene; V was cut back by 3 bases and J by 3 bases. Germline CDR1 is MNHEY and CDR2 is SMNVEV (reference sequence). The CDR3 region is CASSFPGQGRTDTQYF. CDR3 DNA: TGTGCCAGCAGTTTCCCGGGACAGGGGAGAACAGATACGCAGTATTTT.

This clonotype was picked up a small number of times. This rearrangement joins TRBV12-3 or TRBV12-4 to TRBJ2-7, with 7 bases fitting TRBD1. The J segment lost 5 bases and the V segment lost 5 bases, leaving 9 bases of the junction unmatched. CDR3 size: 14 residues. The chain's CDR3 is CASSHSAGGNEQYF. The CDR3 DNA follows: TGTGCCAGCAGTCATAGTGCAGGGGGAAACGAGCAGTACTTC.

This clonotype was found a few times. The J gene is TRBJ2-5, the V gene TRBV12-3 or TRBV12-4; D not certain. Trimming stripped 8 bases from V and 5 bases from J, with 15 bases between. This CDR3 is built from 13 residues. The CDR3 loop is CASSPGLRETQYF. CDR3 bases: TGTGCCAGCTCCCCAGGTCTCAGGGAGACCCAGTACTTC.

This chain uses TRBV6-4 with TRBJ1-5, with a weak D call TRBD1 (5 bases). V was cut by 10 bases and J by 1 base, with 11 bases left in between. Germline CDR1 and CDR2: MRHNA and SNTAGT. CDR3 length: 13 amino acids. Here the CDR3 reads CAIGTDSNQPQHF. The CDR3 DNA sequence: TGTGCCATAGGGACGGACAGCAATCAGCCCCAGCATTTT.

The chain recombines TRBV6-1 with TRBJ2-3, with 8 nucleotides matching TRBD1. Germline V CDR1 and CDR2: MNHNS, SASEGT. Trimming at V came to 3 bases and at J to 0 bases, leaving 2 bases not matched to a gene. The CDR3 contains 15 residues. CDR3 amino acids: CASSDSGGSTDTQYF. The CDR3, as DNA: TGTGCCAGCAGTGACTCAGGGGGCAGCACAGATACGCAGTATTTT.